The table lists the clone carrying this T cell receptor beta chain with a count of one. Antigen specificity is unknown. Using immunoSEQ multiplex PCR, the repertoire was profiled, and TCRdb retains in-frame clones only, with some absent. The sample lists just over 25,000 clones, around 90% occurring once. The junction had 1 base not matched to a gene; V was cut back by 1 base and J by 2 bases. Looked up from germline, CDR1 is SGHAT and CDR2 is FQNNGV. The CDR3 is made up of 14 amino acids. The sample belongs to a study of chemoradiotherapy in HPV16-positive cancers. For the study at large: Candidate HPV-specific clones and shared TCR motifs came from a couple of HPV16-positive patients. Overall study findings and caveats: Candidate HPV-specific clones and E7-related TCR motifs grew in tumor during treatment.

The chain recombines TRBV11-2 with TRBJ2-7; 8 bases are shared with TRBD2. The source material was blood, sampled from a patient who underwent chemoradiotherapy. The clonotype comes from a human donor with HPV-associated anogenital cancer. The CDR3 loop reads CASSLGRGAYEQYF. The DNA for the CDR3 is TGTGCCAGCAGCTTAGGGCGGGGGGCCTACGAGCAGTACTTC.